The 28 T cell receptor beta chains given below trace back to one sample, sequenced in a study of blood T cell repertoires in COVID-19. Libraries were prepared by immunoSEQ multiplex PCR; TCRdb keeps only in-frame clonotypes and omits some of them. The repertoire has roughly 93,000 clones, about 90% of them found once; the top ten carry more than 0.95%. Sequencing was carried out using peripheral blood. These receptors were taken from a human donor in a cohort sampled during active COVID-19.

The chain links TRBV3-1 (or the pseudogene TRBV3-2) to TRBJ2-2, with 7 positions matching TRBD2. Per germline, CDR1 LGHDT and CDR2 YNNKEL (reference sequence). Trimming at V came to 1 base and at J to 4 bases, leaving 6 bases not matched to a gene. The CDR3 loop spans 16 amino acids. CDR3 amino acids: CASSQAGGRITGELFF. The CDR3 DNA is TGTGCCAGCAGCCAAGCCGGCGGGAGAATCACCGGGGAGCTGTTTTTT.

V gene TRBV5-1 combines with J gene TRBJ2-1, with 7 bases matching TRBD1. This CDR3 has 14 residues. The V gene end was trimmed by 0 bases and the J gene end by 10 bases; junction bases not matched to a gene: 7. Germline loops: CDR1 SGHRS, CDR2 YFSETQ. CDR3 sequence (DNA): TGCGCCAGCAGCTTGGCTCCAGGGGGTGGGGAGCAGTTCTTC. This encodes CASSLAPGGGEQFF.

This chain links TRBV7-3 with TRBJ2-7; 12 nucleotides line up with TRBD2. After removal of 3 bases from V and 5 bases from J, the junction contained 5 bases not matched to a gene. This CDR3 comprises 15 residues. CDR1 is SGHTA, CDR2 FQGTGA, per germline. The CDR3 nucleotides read TGTGCCAGCAGCTTCAGACTAGCGGGAGTTAACGAGCAGTACTTC. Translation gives CASSFRLAGVNEQYF.

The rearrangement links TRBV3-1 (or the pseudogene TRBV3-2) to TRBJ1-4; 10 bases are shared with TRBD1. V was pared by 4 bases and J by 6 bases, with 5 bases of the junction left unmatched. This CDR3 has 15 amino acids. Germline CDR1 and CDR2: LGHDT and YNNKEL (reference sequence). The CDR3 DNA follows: TGTGCCAGCAGCCCCCGAGGACAGGGGGATGAAAAACTGTTTTTT. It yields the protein CASSPRGQGDEKLFF.

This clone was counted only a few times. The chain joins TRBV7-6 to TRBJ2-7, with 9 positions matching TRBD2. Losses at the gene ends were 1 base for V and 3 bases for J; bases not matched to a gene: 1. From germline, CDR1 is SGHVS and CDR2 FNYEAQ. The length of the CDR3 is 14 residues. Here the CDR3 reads CASSLGSGSYEQYF. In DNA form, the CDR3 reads TGTGCCAGCAGCTTAGGTAGCGGGAGCTACGAGCAGTACTTC.

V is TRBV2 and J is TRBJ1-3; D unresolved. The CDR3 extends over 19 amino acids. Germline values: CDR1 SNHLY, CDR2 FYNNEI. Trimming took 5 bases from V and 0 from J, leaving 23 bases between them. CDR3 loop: CASSRNSSTLKVSGNTIYF. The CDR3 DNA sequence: TGTGCCAGCAGTCGGAACAGTTCCACCCTGAAAGTCTCTGGAAACACCATATATTTT. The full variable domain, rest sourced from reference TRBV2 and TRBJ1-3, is EPEVTQTPSHQVTQMGQEVILRCVPISNHLYFYWYRQILGQKVEFLVSFYNNEISEKSEIFDDQFSVERPDGSNFTLKIRSTKLEDSAMYFCASSRNSSTLKVSGNTIYFGEGSWLTVV.

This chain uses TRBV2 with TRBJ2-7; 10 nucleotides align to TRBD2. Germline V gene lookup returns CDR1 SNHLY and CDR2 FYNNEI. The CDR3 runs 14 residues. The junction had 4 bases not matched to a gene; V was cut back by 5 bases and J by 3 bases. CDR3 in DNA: TGTGCCAGCAGTCGGACTAGCGGAATCTACGAGCAGTACTTC. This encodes CASSRTSGIYEQYF. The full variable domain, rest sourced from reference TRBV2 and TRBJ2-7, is EPEVTQTPSHQVTQMGQEVILRCVPISNHLYFYWYRQILGQKVEFLVSFYNNEISEKSEIFDDQFSVERPDGSNFTLKIRSTKLEDSAMYFCASSRTSGIYEQYFGPGTRLTVT.

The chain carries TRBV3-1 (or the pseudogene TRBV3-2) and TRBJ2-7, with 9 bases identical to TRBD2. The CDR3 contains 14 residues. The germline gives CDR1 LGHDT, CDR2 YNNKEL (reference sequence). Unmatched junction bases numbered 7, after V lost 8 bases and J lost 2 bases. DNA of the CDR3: TGTGCCAGCCAAGGGACTAGCTCCCCCTACGAGCAGTACTTC. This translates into CASQGTSSPYEQYF.

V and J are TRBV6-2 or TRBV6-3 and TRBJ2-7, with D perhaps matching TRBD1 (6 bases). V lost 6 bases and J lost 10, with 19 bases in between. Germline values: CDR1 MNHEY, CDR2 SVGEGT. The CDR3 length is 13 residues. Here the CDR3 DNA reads TGTGCCAGCAGCATACAGGGCTACCAGGGACAGTACTTC. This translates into CASSIQGYQGQYF.

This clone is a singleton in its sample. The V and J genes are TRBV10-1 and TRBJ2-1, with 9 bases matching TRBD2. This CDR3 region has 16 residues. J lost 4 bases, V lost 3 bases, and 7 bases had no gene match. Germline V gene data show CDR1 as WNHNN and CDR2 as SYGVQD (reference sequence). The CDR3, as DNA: TGCGCCAGCAGTGAAATAGCGGGAGACGAATACAATGAGCAGTTCTTC. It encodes CASSEIAGDEYNEQFF.

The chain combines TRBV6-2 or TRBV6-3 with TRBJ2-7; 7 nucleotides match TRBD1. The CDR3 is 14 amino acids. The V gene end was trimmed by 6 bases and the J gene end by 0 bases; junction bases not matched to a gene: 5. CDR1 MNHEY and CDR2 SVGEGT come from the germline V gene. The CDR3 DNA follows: TGTGCCAGCAGCGACAGGGTGGACTCCTACGAGCAGTACTTC. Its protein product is CASSDRVDSYEQYF.

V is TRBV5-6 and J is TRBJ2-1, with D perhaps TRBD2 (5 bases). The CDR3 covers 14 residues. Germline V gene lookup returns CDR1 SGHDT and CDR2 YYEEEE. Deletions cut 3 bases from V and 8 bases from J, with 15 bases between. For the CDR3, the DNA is TGTGCCAGCAGCTCACCAACTAGGCTCGATGAGCAGTTCTTC. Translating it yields CASSSPTRLDEQFF.

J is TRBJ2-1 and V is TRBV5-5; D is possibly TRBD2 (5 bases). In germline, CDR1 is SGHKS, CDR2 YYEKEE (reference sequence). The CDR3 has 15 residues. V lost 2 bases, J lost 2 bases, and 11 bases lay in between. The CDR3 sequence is CASSFGGRTYNEQFF. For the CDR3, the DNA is TGTGCCAGCAGCTTCGGCGGGCGCACCTACAATGAGCAGTTCTTC.

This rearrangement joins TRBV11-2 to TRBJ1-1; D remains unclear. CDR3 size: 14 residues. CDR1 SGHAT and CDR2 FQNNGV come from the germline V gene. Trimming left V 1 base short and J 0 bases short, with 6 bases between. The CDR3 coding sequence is TGTGCCAGCAGCTTAGGAGAAGTGAACACTGAAGCTTTCTTT. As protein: CASSLGEVNTEAFF.

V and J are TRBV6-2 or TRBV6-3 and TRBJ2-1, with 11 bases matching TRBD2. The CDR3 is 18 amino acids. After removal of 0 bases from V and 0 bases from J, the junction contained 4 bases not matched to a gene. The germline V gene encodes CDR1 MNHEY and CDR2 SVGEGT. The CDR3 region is CASSYSSGRGSSYNEQFF. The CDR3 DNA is TGTGCCAGCAGTTACTCTAGCGGGAGGGGGAGCTCCTACAATGAGCAGTTCTTC.

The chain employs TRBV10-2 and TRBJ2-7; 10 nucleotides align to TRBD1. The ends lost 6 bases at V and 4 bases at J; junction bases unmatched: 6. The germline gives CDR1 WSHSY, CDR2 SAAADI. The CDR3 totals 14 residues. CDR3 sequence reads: CASRDRGTSYEQYF. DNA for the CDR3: TGCGCCAGCAGGGACAGGGGGACTTCTTACGAGCAGTACTTC.

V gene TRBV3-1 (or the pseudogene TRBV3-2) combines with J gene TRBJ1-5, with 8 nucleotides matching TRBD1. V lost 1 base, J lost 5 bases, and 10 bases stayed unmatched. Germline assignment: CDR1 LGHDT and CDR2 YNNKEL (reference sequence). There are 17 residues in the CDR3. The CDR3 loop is CASSQGSGGSWDQPQHF. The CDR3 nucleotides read TGTGCCAGCAGCCAAGGTTCAGGGGGCAGTTGGGATCAGCCCCAGCATTTT.

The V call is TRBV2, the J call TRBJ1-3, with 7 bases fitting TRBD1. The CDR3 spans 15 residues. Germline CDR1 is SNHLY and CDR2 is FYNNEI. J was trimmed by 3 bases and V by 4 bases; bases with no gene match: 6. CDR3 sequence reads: CASSVGPGGGNTIYF. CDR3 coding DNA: TGTGCCAGCAGTGTCGGCCCAGGGGGTGGAAACACCATATATTTT.

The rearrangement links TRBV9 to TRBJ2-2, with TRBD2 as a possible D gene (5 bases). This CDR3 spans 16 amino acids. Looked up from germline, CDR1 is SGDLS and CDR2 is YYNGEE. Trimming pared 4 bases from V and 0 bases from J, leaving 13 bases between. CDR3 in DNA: TGTGCCAGCAGCACCCGGGAACCCGCGAACACCGGGGAGCTGTTTTTT. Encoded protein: CASSTREPANTGELFF.

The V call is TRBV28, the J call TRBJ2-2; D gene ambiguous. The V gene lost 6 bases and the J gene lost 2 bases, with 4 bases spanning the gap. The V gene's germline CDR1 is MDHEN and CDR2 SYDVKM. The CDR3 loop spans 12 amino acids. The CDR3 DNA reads TGTGCCAGCAGCCCTAACACCGGGGAGCTGTTTTTT. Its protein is CASSPNTGELFF.

The CDR3: CASSRMTSGLSYNEQFF. The CDR3 region has the DNA TGTGCCAGCAGCCGAATGACTAGCGGGCTCTCCTACAATGAGCAGTTCTTC. The chain uses TRBV3-1 (or the pseudogene TRBV3-2) and TRBJ2-1; 10 bases agree with TRBD2. The CDR3 contains 17 residues. Trimming cost V 4 bases and J 0 bases; bases outside gene matches: 6. Germline CDR1 and CDR2: LGHDT and YNNKEL (reference sequence).

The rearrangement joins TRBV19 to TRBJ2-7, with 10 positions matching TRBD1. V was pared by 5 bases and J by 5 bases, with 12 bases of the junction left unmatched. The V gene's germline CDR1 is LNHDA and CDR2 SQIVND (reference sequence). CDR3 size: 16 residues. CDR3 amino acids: CASSSPTGTGVDEQYF. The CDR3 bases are TGTGCCAGTAGTTCCCCCACGGGGACAGGGGTCGACGAGCAGTACTTC.

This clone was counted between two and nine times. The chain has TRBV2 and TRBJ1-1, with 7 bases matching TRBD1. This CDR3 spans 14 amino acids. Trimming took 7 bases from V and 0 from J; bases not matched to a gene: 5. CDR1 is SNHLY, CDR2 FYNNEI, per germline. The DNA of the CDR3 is TGTGCCAGCACCCGGACAGGTTTGAACACTGAAGCTTTCTTT. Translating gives CASTRTGLNTEAFF.

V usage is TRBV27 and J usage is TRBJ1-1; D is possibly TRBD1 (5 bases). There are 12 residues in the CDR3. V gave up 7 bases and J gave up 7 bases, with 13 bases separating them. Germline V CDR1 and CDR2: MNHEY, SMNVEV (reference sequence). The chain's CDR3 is CASTPGHGEAFF. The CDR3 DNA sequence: TGTGCCAGCACCCCAGGGCATGGTGAAGCTTTCTTT.

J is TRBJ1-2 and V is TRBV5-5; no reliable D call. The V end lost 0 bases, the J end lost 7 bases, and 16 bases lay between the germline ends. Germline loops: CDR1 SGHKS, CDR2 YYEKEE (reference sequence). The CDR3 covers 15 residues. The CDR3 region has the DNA TGTGCCAGCAGCTTGGGCACAGAAGCCCCCGCTGGCTACACCTTC. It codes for CASSLGTEAPAGYTF.

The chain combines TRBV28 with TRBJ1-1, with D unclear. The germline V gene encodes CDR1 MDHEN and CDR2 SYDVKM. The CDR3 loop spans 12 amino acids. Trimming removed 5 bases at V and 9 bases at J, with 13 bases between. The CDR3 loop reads CASSLSPIKAFF. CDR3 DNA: TGTGCCAGCAGTCTGAGCCCTATTAAAGCTTTCTTT.

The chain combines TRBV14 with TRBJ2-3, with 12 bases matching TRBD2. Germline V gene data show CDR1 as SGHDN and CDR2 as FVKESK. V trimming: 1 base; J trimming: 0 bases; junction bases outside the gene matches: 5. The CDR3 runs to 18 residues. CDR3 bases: TGTGCCAGCAGCCAAGCTCTTGGGACTAGCGGGAGCACAGATACGCAGTATTTT. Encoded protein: CASSQALGTSGSTDTQYF.

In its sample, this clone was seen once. CDR3 region: CASSEPGQGVRETQYF. The CDR3 DNA reads TGTGCCAGCAGCGAACCGGGACAGGGGGTGAGGGAGACCCAGTACTTC. The chain joins TRBV7-2 to TRBJ2-5; 11 bases map to TRBD1. This CDR3 contains 16 residues. From germline, CDR1 is SGHTA and CDR2 FQGNSA. V lost 5 bases and J lost 5; bases outside the gene matches: 10.